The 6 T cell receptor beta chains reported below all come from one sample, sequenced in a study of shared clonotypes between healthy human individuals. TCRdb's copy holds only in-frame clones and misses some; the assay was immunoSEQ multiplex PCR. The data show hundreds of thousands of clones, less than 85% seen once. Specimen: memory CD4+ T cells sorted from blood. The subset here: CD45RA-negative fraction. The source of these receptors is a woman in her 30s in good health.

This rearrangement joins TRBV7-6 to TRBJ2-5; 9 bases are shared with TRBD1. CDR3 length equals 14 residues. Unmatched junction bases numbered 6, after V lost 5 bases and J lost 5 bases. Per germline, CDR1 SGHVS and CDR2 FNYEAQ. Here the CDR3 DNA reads TGTGCCAGCAGCCCCGGGACAGGGAGGGAGACCCAGTACTTC. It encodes CASSPGTGRETQYF.

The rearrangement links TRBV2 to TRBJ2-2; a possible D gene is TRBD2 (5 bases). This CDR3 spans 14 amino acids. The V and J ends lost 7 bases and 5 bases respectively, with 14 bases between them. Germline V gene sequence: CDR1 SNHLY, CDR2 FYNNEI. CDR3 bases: TGTGCCAGCACCTCGACCAGGAGGACCGGGGAGCTGTTTTTT. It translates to CASTSTRRTGELFF.

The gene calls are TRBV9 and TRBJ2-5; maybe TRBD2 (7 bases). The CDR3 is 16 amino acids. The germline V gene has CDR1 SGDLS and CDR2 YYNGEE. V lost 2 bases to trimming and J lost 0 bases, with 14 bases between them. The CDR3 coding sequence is TGTGCCAGCAGCGTCACAGGGAGGGGTCACCAAGAGACCCAGTACTTC. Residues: CASSVTGRGHQETQYF. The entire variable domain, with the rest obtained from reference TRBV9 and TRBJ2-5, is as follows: DSGVTQTPKHLITATGQRVTLRCSPRSGDLSVYWYQQSLDQGLQFLIQYYNGEERAKGNILERFSAQQFPDLHSELNLSSLELGDSALYFCASSVTGRGHQETQYFGPGTRLLVL.

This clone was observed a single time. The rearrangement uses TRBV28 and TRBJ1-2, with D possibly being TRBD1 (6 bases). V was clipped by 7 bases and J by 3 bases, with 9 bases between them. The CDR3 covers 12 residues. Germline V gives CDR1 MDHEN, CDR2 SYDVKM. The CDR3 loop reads CASTGQYYGYTF. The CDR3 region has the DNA TGTGCCAGCACAGGACAGTACTATGGCTACACCTTC.

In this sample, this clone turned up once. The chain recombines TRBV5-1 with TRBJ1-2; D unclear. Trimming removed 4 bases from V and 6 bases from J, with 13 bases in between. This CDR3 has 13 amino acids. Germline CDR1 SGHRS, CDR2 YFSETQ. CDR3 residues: CASSTSEVDGYTF. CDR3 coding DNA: TGCGCCAGCAGCACGAGTGAGGTGGATGGCTACACCTTC.

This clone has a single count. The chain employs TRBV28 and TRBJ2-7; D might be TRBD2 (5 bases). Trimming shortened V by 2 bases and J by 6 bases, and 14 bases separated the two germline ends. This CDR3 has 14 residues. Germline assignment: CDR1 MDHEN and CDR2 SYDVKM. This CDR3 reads CASSLPGTSFEQYF. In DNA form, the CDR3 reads TGTGCCAGCAGTTTACCGGGAACTAGTTTCGAGCAGTACTTC.